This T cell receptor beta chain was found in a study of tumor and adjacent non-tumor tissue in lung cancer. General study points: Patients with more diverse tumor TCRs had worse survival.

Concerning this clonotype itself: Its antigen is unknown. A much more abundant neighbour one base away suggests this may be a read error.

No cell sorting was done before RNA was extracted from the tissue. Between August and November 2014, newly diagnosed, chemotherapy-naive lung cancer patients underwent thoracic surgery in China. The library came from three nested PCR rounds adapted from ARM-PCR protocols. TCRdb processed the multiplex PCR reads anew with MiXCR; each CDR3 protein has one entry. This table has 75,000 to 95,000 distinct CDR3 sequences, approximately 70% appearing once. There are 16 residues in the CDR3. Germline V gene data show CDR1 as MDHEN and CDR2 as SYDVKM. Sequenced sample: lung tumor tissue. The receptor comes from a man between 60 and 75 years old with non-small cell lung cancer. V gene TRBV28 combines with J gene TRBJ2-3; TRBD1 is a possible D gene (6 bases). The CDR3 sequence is CASNLGTRTGTDTQYF. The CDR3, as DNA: TGTGCCAGCAATTTAGGGACGAGGACAGGCACAGATACGCAGTATTTT.